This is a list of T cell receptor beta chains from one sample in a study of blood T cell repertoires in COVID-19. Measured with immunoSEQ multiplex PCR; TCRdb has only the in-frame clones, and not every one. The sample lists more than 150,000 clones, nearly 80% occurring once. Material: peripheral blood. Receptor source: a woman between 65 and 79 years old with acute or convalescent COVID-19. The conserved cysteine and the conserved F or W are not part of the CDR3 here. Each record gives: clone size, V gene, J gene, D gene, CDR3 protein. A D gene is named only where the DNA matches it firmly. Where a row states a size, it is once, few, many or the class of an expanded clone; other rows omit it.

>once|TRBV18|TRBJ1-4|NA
ASSDTKCGEKLF
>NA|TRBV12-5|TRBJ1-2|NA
ASGSPGADQGYGYT
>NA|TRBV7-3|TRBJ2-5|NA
ASRGGPQETQY
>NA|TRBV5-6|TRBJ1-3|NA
ASSLGRISGNTIY
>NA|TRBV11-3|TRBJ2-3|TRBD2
ASSPTSGDTDTQY
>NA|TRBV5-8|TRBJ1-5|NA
ASEKGHLSNQPQH
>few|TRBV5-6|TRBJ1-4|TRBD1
ASKAGTGPFNEKLF
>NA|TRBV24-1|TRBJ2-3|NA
ATSNTDTQY
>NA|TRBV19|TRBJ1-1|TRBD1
ASSMRGQFEAF
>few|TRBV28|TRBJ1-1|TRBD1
ASSLARQGTEAF
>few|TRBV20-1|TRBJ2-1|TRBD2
SASGVAGGPSEQF
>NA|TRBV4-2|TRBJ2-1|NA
ASSQVANYNEQF
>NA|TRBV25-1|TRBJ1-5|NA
ASSPGRGTNQPQH
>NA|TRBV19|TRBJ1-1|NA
ASSTKLTAPAFSEAF
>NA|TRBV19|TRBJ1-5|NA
ASSTLREPSQPQH
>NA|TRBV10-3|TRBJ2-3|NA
AISESGVGFKADTQY
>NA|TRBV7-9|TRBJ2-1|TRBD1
ASSSGQALSYNEQF
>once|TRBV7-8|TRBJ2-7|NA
ASSLSGDPSSEQY
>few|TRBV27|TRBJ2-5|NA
ASSYRVAETQY
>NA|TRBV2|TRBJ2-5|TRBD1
ASRGQGRTQY